These 26 T cell receptor beta chains share one sample of origin, sequenced in a study of blood T cell repertoires in COVID-19. Using immunoSEQ multiplex PCR, the repertoire was profiled, and TCRdb retains in-frame clones only, with some absent. The sample records 100,000 to 150,000 clones, around 70% being singletons. Specimen: peripheral blood. The receptors here all came from a man between 60 and 75 years old with acute or convalescent COVID-19.

The chain has TRBV3-1 (or the pseudogene TRBV3-2) and TRBJ2-6; tentatively, D is TRBD1 (5 bases). The germline CDR1 and CDR2 sequences are LGHDT and YNNKEL (reference sequence). This CDR3 has 13 amino acids. Between the trimmed V and J ends, which lost 3 bases and 13 bases, there was a span of 13 bases. The DNA of the CDR3 is TGTGCCAGCAGCCAGCAGGGTGCAGGGGTCCTGACTTTC. Protein: CASSQQGAGVLTF.

The chain links TRBV6-5 to TRBJ2-1, with a weak D call TRBD2 (6 bases). This CDR3 contains 15 residues. CDR1 and CDR2 (germline): MNHEY, SVGAGI. The ends were cut back, 2 bases at V and 5 bases at J, with 13 bases in the middle. CDR3 in amino acids: CASSYRAGQNNEQFF. CDR3 sequence (DNA): TGTGCCAGCAGTTACCGGGCGGGGCAGAACAATGAGCAGTTCTTC.

CDR3 in amino acids: CASSQDPDGANYGYTF. The CDR3, as DNA: TGTGCCAGCAGCCAAGATCCTGACGGAGCTAACTATGGCTACACCTTC. The rearrangement joins TRBV3-1 (or the pseudogene TRBV3-2) to TRBJ1-2; D is ambiguous. This CDR3 has 16 residues. Trimming cost V 0 bases and J 0 bases, with 11 bases left between them. Germline CDR1 is LGHDT and CDR2 is YNNKEL (reference sequence).

The gene calls are TRBV7-9 and TRBJ2-2, with no clear D. The CDR3 is 15 residues long. Germline lookup yields CDR1 SEHNR and CDR2 FQNEAQ (reference sequence). V shed 5 bases and J shed 1 base, with 11 bases lying between them. In DNA, the CDR3 is TGTGCCAGCAGCCTGAGCTCGGGGAACACCGGGGAGCTGTTTTTT. Translation gives CASSLSSGNTGELFF.

The rearrangement uses TRBV11-3 and TRBJ1-2, with a tentative D call TRBD1 (5 bases). The V end was cut by 4 bases, the J end by 8 bases, with 17 bases between. The CDR3 consists of 14 residues. Germline CDR1 is SGHNT and CDR2 is YENEEA. Here the CDR3 DNA reads TGTGCCAGCAGCTCGCCGTGGGGAGGGGACGGCTACACCTTC. This translates into CASSSPWGGDGYTF. The complete variable domain, with remaining parts taken from reference TRBV11-3 and TRBJ1-2, reads EAGVVQSPRYKIIEKKQPVAFWCNPISGHNTLYWYLQNLGQGPELLIRYENEEAVDDSQLPKDRFSAERLKGVDSTLKIQPAELGDSAVYLCASSSPWGGDGYTFGSGTRLTVV.

The CDR3 here is CASSQRTKASEAFF. DNA for the CDR3: TGTGCCAGCAGCCAAAGGACAAAGGCGTCTGAAGCTTTCTTT. V is TRBV3-1 (or the pseudogene TRBV3-2) and J is TRBJ1-1; TRBD1 might be the D (5 bases). Trimming stripped 2 bases from V and 6 bases from J, with 13 bases between. CDR3 length: 14 residues. Germline CDR1 is LGHDT and CDR2 is YNNKEL (reference sequence).

The chain joins TRBV19 to TRBJ1-2; TRBD1 matches at 9 bases. With 6 bases clipped from V and 5 bases from J, the junction kept 7 bases outside the gene matches. The germline gives CDR1 LNHDA, CDR2 SQIVND (reference sequence). The CDR3 spans 14 residues. CDR3 DNA sequence: TGTGCCAGTAGGAACACAGGGGGCAGTTATGGCTACACCTTC. This encodes CASRNTGGSYGYTF. The full variable domain, rest sourced from reference TRBV19 and TRBJ1-2, is DGGITQSPKYLFRKEGQNVTLSCEQNLNHDAMYWYRQDPGQGLRLIYYSQIVNDFQKGDIAEGYSVSREKKESFPLTVTSAQKNPTAFYLCASRNTGGSYGYTFGSGTRLTVV.

The V call is TRBV5-1, the J call TRBJ2-7; 8 bases map to TRBD2. After removal of 1 base from V and 2 bases from J, the junction contained 11 bases not matched to a gene. CDR3 size: 17 residues. Per the germline V gene, CDR1 is SGHRS and CDR2 is YFSETQ. CDR3 nucleotide sequence: TGCGCCAGCAGCTTGTTGCCGATAACAGCGGGAGCCTACGAGCAGTACTTC. Protein: CASSLLPITAGAYEQYF.

This clone was seen a few times. The V and J genes are TRBV7-3 and TRBJ1-1; no clear D. This CDR3 has 14 residues. The ends were cut back, 1 base at V and 11 bases at J, with 17 bases in the middle. Germline V gene data show CDR1 as SGHTA and CDR2 as FQGTGA. The CDR3 is CASSLMSVGVRAFF. The CDR3 region has the DNA TGTGCCAGCAGCTTAATGTCCGTGGGAGTGAGGGCTTTCTTT.

There are a few counts of this clone. The CDR3 protein is CASRPFGQGDEQFF. The CDR3 region has the DNA TGTGCCAGCAGGCCCTTTGGACAGGGGGATGAGCAGTTCTTC. The V gene is TRBV11-2, the J gene TRBJ2-1; the match to TRBD1 covers 10 bases. Germline CDR1 reads SGHAT; CDR2 reads FQNNGV. Trimming at V came to 6 bases and at J to 8 bases, leaving 7 bases not matched to a gene. The CDR3 is made up of 14 amino acids. Full variable domain (missing parts from reference TRBV11-2 and TRBJ2-1): EAGVAQSPRYKIIEKRQSVAFWCNPISGHATLYWYQQILGQGPKLLIQFQNNGVVDDSQLPKDRFSAERLKGVDSTLKIQPAKLEDSAVYLCASRPFGQGDEQFFGPGTRLTVL.

This clone was picked up one time. The chain has TRBV5-4 and TRBJ2-1; 9 bases map to TRBD2. The CDR3 consists of 15 residues. The V gene's germline CDR1 is SGHNT and CDR2 YYREEE (reference sequence). With V trimmed by 4 bases and J by 2 bases, 4 bases remained unmatched. As DNA, the CDR3 is TGTGCCAGCAGCGAAAGCGGGAGGCCCTACAATGAGCAGTTCTTC. It is translated as CASSESGRPYNEQFF.

This clone was seen just once. The genes are TRBV19 and TRBJ1-5; TRBD1 matches at 7 bases. Trimming took 1 base from V and 5 from J; bases not matched to a gene: 8. The CDR3 is 16 residues long. Germline CDR1 LNHDA, CDR2 SQIVND (reference sequence). CDR3 nucleotides: TGTGCCAGTAGTATAGGGAGGGGGCGGCGAGATCAGCCCCAGCATTTT. It translates to CASSIGRGRRDQPQHF. The entire variable domain, with the rest obtained from reference TRBV19 and TRBJ1-5, is as follows: DGGITQSPKYLFRKEGQNVTLSCEQNLNHDAMYWYRQDPGQGLRLIYYSQIVNDFQKGDIAEGYSVSREKKESFPLTVTSAQKNPTAFYLCASSIGRGRRDQPQHFGDGTRLSIL.

The chain couples TRBV18 to TRBJ2-3; the match to TRBD2 covers 11 bases. V lost 3 bases and J lost 4; bases outside the gene matches: 6. The CDR3 contains 16 residues. The germline V gene has CDR1 KGHSH and CDR2 LQKENI. CDR3 nucleotides: TGTGCCAGCTCACCGACGCTAGCGGGAGGATCAGATACGCAGTATTTT. The encoded protein is CASSPTLAGGSDTQYF.

This sequence joins TRBV7-9 and TRBJ2-1; a possible D gene is TRBD1 (5 bases). Germline V CDR1 and CDR2: SEHNR, FQNEAQ (reference sequence). The CDR3 consists of 10 residues. The V end was cut by 6 bases, the J end by 12 bases, with 9 bases between. The CDR3: CASSFDRQFF. The CDR3, as DNA: TGTGCCAGCAGTTTCGACAGGCAGTTCTTC. The full variable domain, in which reference TRBV7-9 and TRBJ2-1 provide the parts outside the CDR3, is DTGVSQNPRHKITKRGQNVTFRCDPISEHNRLYWYRQTLGQGPEFLTYFQNEAQLEKSRLLSDRFSAERPKGSFSTLEIQRTEQGDSAMYLCASSFDRQFFGPGTRLTVL.

J is TRBJ2-5 and V is TRBV7-8; 9 positions match TRBD2. CDR1 is SGHVS, CDR2 FQNEAQ, per germline. The CDR3 runs 17 residues. V shed 3 bases and J 3 bases; nucleotides not matched to a gene: 11. The CDR3 loop is CASSLSILGLAEETQYF. CDR3 DNA: TGTGCCAGCAGCTTGTCGATCCTGGGACTAGCAGAAGAGACCCAGTACTTC.

The chain recombines TRBV4-1 with TRBJ1-5; D might be TRBD1 (6 bases). V was cut by 3 bases and J by 4 bases, with 13 bases left in between. This CDR3 contains 15 residues. Germline-derived CDR1 and CDR2 are MGHRA and YSYEKL. CDR3 in DNA: TGCGCCAGCAGCCAGGGGACGGACAGAAATCAGCCCCAGCATTTT. Its translation is CASSQGTDRNQPQHF.

This clone was picked up one time. The rearrangement joins TRBV11-2 to TRBJ2-1, with D tentatively TRBD2 (6 bases). Germline V gene sequence: CDR1 SGHAT, CDR2 FQNNGV. This CDR3 has 16 residues. V gave up 7 bases and J gave up 0 bases, with 16 bases separating them. CDR3 in DNA: TGTGCCAGCATCCCCGGGCGGGGATCCTCCTACAATGAGCAGTTCTTC. This sequence encodes CASIPGRGSSYNEQFF.

The rearrangement links TRBV30 to TRBJ1-1; D is undetermined. From germline, CDR1 is GTSNPN and CDR2 SVGIG (reference sequence). Trimming removed 1 base at V and 10 bases at J, with 16 bases between. The CDR3 runs 13 residues. The CDR3 DNA sequence: TGTGCCTGGAGTGCCGGTCTTGGGCGGGGAGCTTTCTTT. It encodes CAWSAGLGRGAFF. Full variable domain (outside the CDR3, taken from reference TRBV30 and TRBJ1-1): SQTIHQWPATLVQPVGSPLSLECTVEGTSNPNLYWYRQAAGRGLQLLFYSVGIGQISSEVPQNLSASRPQDRQFILSSKKLLLSDSGFYLCAWSAGLGRGAFFGQGTRLTVV.

The V call is TRBV3-1 (or the pseudogene TRBV3-2), the J call TRBJ2-5; the D is unclear. Trimming shortened V by 1 base and J by 2 bases, and 11 bases separated the two germline ends. This CDR3 spans 15 amino acids. Germline V lookup: CDR1 LGHDT, CDR2 YNNKEL (reference sequence). Written as DNA, the CDR3 is TGTGCCAGCAGCCAAGTACCCCAGGCACAAGAGACCCAGTACTTC. This codes for CASSQVPQAQETQYF.

This rearrangement joins TRBV3-1 (or the pseudogene TRBV3-2) to TRBJ2-7; the D is unclear. Looked up from germline, CDR1 is LGHDT and CDR2 is YNNKEL (reference sequence). The CDR3 is made up of 14 amino acids. V was trimmed by 3 bases and J by 3 bases, leaving 12 bases between them. This chain's CDR3 is CASSQGPSGYEQYF. The CDR3 DNA is TGTGCCAGCAGCCAGGGCCCTTCCGGCTACGAGCAGTACTTC.

The gene calls are TRBV20-1 and TRBJ2-1; no definite D call. The ends were cut back, 3 bases at V and 4 bases at J, with 19 bases in the middle. The germline V gene encodes CDR1 DFQATT and CDR2 SNEGSKA (reference sequence). The CDR3 is made up of 16 amino acids. The DNA for the CDR3 is TGCAGTGCTAGTTCCGATTTCGCGGCGCGGTACAATGAGCAGTTCTTC. This sequence encodes CSASSDFAARYNEQFF.

The chain recombines TRBV5-1 with TRBJ1-1; D remains unclear. This CDR3 spans 15 amino acids. CDR1 is SGHRS, CDR2 YFSETQ, per germline. Trimming took 3 bases from V and 11 from J, leaving 23 bases between them. The CDR3 sequence is CASSSGSGSLPNAFF. CDR3 DNA: TGCGCCAGCAGCTCGGGTTCGGGGTCCCTCCCGAATGCTTTCTTT.

The V gene is TRBV3-1 (or the pseudogene TRBV3-2), the J gene TRBJ1-2, with a tentative D call TRBD1 (6 bases). The V end was cut by 3 bases, the J end by 6 bases, with 17 bases between. Per germline, CDR1 LGHDT and CDR2 YNNKEL (reference sequence). This CDR3 is 15 amino acids long. The CDR3 DNA reads TGTGCCAGCAGCCAGCGGAACCTGGGGGCAAATGGCTACACCTTC. Translating gives CASSQRNLGANGYTF.

This clone was seen only a few times. J is TRBJ1-2 and V is TRBV20-1; 8 nucleotides line up with TRBD1. Germline loops: CDR1 DFQATT, CDR2 SNEGSKA (reference sequence). V gave up 6 bases and J gave up 5 bases; unmatched junction bases: 2. This CDR3 is built from 11 residues. This CDR3 reads CSARQGYGYTF. For the CDR3, the DNA is TGCAGTGCCCGACAGGGGTATGGCTACACCTTC.

The chain is built from TRBV18 and TRBJ1-4; no reliable D call. V gave up 4 bases and J gave up 0 bases, with 9 bases separating them. Germline values: CDR1 KGHSH, CDR2 LQKENI. This CDR3 has 15 residues. CDR3 sequence: CASSRASATNEKLFF. Written as DNA, the CDR3 is TGTGCCAGCTCACGGGCATCAGCAACTAATGAAAAACTGTTTTTT.

V gene TRBV7-3 combines with J gene TRBJ1-1; D unclear. The germline CDR1 and CDR2 sequences are SGHTA and FQGTGA. Trimming shortened V by 1 base and J by 5 bases, and 11 bases separated the two germline ends. CDR3 length equals 14 residues. CDR3 in amino acids: CASSLKGGRTEAFF. The CDR3 DNA reads TGTGCCAGCAGCTTAAAGGGAGGGCGGACTGAAGCTTTCTTT.